One sample yielded the 26 T cell receptor beta chains listed below, sequenced in a study of shared clonotypes between healthy human individuals. Method: immunoSEQ multiplex PCR; TCRdb's copy keeps in-frame clones and lacks some. Of over a million clones listed, around 75% are singletons. Sequenced material: memory CD4+ T cells sorted from blood. Subset specified: CD45RA-negative fraction. The receptors come from a man between 18 and 35 years old in good health.

CDR3 nucleotides: TGTGCCAGCGGCCTACTAGCGGGAGGGTACAATGAGCAGTTCTTC. Translating it yields CASGLLAGGYNEQFF. This sequence joins TRBV2 and TRBJ2-1, with 13 positions matching TRBD2. The germline CDR1 and CDR2 sequences are SNHLY and FYNNEI. Trimming at V came to 8 bases and at J to 4 bases, leaving 5 bases not matched to a gene. This CDR3 has 15 residues.

The J gene is TRBJ1-2, the V gene TRBV6-5, with D possibly being TRBD1 (6 bases). The V gene's germline CDR1 is MNHEY and CDR2 SVGAGI. Trimming took off 2 bases at V and 0 bases at J, with 10 bases between the two ends. This CDR3 spans 15 amino acids. CDR3 residues: CASSYSRTANYGYTF. CDR3 nucleotides: TGTGCCAGCAGTTACAGCCGGACAGCTAACTATGGCTACACCTTC.

Of note for this clone: The identical CDR3 is also encoded by other nucleotide sequences in the sample. This chain links TRBV6-1 with TRBJ1-5; possible D gene TRBD1, 5 bases. Trimming took 3 bases from V and 4 from J, leaving 13 bases between them. CDR3 length equals 15 residues. CDR1 is MNHNS, CDR2 SASEGT, per germline. The DNA of the CDR3 is TGTGCCAGCAGTGAGTCCCGGGGGTTTAATCAGCCCCAGCATTTT. It translates to CASSESRGFNQPQHF.

V gene TRBV9 combines with J gene TRBJ1-1; D is unresolved. The V end was cut by 4 bases, the J end by 1 base, with 14 bases between. Germline V gene data show CDR1 as SGDLS and CDR2 as YYNGEE. This CDR3 region has 15 residues. This chain's CDR3 is CASSPWTERNTEAFF. The CDR3 nucleotides are TGTGCCAGCAGCCCGTGGACGGAAAGGAACACTGAAGCTTTCTTT.

J is TRBJ2-7 and V is TRBV2; 7 bases fit TRBD2. With 8 bases clipped from V and 0 bases from J, the junction kept 10 bases outside the gene matches. Per the germline V gene, CDR1 is SNHLY and CDR2 is FYNNEI. The CDR3 length is 15 residues. The CDR3 nucleotides read TGTGCCAGCTGGGCGGGAGAGATGAGCTCCTACGAGCAGTACTTC. This codes for CASWAGEMSSYEQYF.

V and J are TRBV30 and TRBJ2-1; the D gene is possibly TRBD2 (6 bases). Per germline, CDR1 GTSNPN and CDR2 SVGIG (reference sequence). Trimming took 2 bases from V and 10 from J, leaving 15 bases between them. There are 13 residues in the CDR3. The CDR3 protein is CAWSRYLGGEQFF. DNA of the CDR3: TGTGCCTGGAGTCGGTACCTAGGAGGGGAGCAGTTCTTC.

The V call is TRBV30, the J call TRBJ1-4; tentative D call: TRBD1 (6 bases). V lost 3 bases and J lost 8, with 19 bases in between. The CDR3 has 15 amino acids. Germline V gene data show CDR1 as GTSNPN and CDR2 as SVGIG (reference sequence). The CDR3 sequence is CAWRAQGGLREKLFF. The CDR3 DNA sequence: TGTGCCTGGAGGGCACAAGGGGGGTTAAGGGAAAAACTGTTTTTT.

The V and J genes are TRBV5-1 and TRBJ2-3; D possibly corresponds to TRBD1 (6 bases). The CDR3 has 15 residues. Trimming took off 2 bases at V and 6 bases at J, with 16 bases between the two ends. Germline CDR1 reads SGHRS; CDR2 reads YFSETQ. The CDR3 is CASSLPDRKGDTQYF. In DNA form, the CDR3 reads TGCGCCAGCAGCTTACCTGACAGGAAAGGGGATACGCAGTATTTT. The entire variable domain, with the rest obtained from reference TRBV5-1 and TRBJ2-3, is as follows: KAGVTQTPRYLIKTRGQQVTLSCSPISGHRSVSWYQQTPGQGLQFLFEYFSETQRNKGNFPGRFSGRQFSNSRSEMNVSTLELGDSALYLCASSLPDRKGDTQYFGPGTRLTVL.

The chain couples TRBV18 to TRBJ1-3; D gene ambiguous. The length of the CDR3 is 15 residues. Germline CDR1 is KGHSH and CDR2 is LQKENI. The V end lost 1 base, the J end lost 5 bases, and 12 bases lay between the germline ends. The CDR3 protein is CASSPQADHRNTIYF. The CDR3 bases are TGTGCCAGCTCACCACAGGCTGATCATCGAAACACCATATATTTT. The variable domain in full, with the rest retrieved from reference TRBV18 and TRBJ1-3, is NAGVMQNPRHLVRRRGQEARLRCSPMKGHSHVYWYRQLPEEGLKFMVYLQKENIIDESGMPKERFSAEFPKEGPSILRIQQVVRGDSAAYFCASSPQADHRNTIYFGEGSWLTVV.

The chain has TRBV28 and TRBJ2-3; either TRBD1 or TRBD2 may supply D (5 bases each). The CDR3 extends over 14 amino acids. Trimming removed 6 bases at V and 4 bases at J, with 14 bases between. Per the germline V gene, CDR1 is MDHEN and CDR2 is SYDVKM. As DNA, the CDR3 is TGTGCCAGCAGCGACAGTAATAGCGCAGATACGCAGTATTTT. This codes for CASSDSNSADTQYF.

Worth noting for this clone: This CDR3 is also generated by other DNA sequences in the sample. The rearrangement links TRBV30 to TRBJ2-6; D ambiguous. V shed 0 bases and J shed 0 bases, with 6 bases lying between them. The germline V gene encodes CDR1 GTSNPN and CDR2 SVGIG (reference sequence). This CDR3 has 15 residues. The CDR3 DNA is TGTGCCTGGAGTGTCGGCGGCTCTGGGGCCAACGTCCTGACTTTC. It translates to CAWSVGGSGANVLTF.

This clone has just one count. The CDR3 nucleotides read TGTGCCAGCATCACGGGGGCACCCACCTACGAGCAGTACTTC. It translates to CASITGAPTYEQYF. The chain is built from TRBV6-1 and TRBJ2-7; D could derive from TRBD1 or TRBD2 (6 bases each). Trimming removed 7 bases from V and 2 bases from J, with 15 bases in between. This CDR3 is 14 amino acids long. Germline V gene sequence: CDR1 MNHNS, CDR2 SASEGT.

The V gene is TRBV30, the J gene TRBJ2-3; D remains ambiguous. CDR1 GTSNPN and CDR2 SVGIG come from the germline V gene (reference sequence). This CDR3 has 14 residues. V was pared by 0 bases and J by 3 bases, with 10 bases between. The CDR3 loop is CAWSVLLGTDTQYF. In DNA form, the CDR3 reads TGTGCCTGGAGTGTACTCTTGGGGACAGATACGCAGTATTTT. The whole variable domain, filled in from reference TRBV30 and TRBJ2-3, reads SQTIHQWPATLVQPVGSPLSLECTVEGTSNPNLYWYRQAAGRGLQLLFYSVGIGQISSEVPQNLSASRPQDRQFILSSKKLLLSDSGFYLCAWSVLLGTDTQYFGPGTRLTVL.

This rearrangement joins TRBV5-5 to TRBJ1-5; possibly TRBD1 for D (5 bases). Trimming left V 0 bases short and J 0 bases short, with 10 bases between. The CDR3 covers 16 residues. The germline gives CDR1 SGHKS, CDR2 YYEKEE (reference sequence). The CDR3 spells CASSLGQGYSNQPQHF. The DNA for the CDR3 is TGTGCCAGCAGCTTGGGGCAGGGCTATAGCAATCAGCCCCAGCATTTT.

The genes are TRBV27 and TRBJ2-5; TRBD2 matches at 8 bases. Trimming at V came to 7 bases and at J to 5 bases, leaving 12 bases not matched to a gene. Germline lookup yields CDR1 MNHEY and CDR2 SMNVEV (reference sequence). This CDR3 has 15 residues. In DNA, the CDR3 is TGTGCCAGCATAAGGCTAGCGGGCGTCGGGGAGACCCAGTACTTC. This sequence encodes CASIRLAGVGETQYF.

In its sample, this clone was seen a few times. This sample also contains other DNA sequences that code for the same CDR3. This sequence joins TRBV5-1 and TRBJ1-3; D unclear. Trimming stripped 2 bases from V and 0 bases from J, with 6 bases between. CDR1 SGHRS and CDR2 YFSETQ come from the germline V gene. The CDR3 has 14 amino acids. CDR3 region: CASSFQDSGNTIYF. In nucleotides, the CDR3 is TGCGCCAGCAGCTTTCAGGACTCTGGAAACACCATATATTTT.

V and J are TRBV7-2 and TRBJ2-5; 8 positions match TRBD2. J lost 3 bases, V lost 4 bases, and 19 bases had no gene match. Germline V gene lookup returns CDR1 SGHTA and CDR2 FQGNSA. The CDR3 extends over 19 amino acids. CDR3 DNA sequence: TGTGCCAGCAGCTCACCTCAGTGGCGGGGGGCGCCTCTCAAAGAGACCCAGTACTTC. This gives the protein CASSSPQWRGAPLKETQYF. Full variable domain (outside the CDR3, taken from reference TRBV7-2 and TRBJ2-5): GAGVSQSPSNKVTEKGKDVELRCDPISGHTALYWYRQSLGQGLEFLIYFQGNSAPDKSGLPSDRFSAERTGGSVSTLTIQRTQQEDSAVYLCASSSPQWRGAPLKETQYFGPGTRLLVL.

The chain recombines TRBV7-6 with TRBJ2-7; tentative D call: TRBD1 (6 bases). Germline V CDR1 and CDR2: SGHVS, FNYEAQ. V lost 5 bases and J 2 bases, leaving 16 bases between the germline ends. The CDR3 runs to 15 residues. CDR3: CASSQGDSGAYEQYF. The CDR3 DNA reads TGTGCCAGCAGCCAAGGAGACTCAGGGGCCTACGAGCAGTACTTC.

Regarding this clone: Other DNA sequences of this sample code for an identical CDR3. The gene calls are TRBV5-1 and TRBJ2-2; D is possibly TRBD1 (7 bases). The germline gives CDR1 SGHRS, CDR2 YFSETQ. CDR3 length: 15 residues. The V end was cut by 3 bases, the J end by 2 bases, with 11 bases between. CDR3 sequence: CASSSGDSNTGELFF. DNA for the CDR3: TGCGCCAGCAGCTCGGGGGACAGCAACACCGGGGAGCTGTTTTTT.

This clone has just a few counts. J is TRBJ2-3 and V is TRBV13; D possibly corresponds to TRBD1 (5 bases). CDR3 length equals 14 residues. V lost 0 bases and J 7 bases, leaving 11 bases between the germline ends. CDR1 is PRHDT, CDR2 FYEKMQ, per germline (reference sequence). DNA for the CDR3: TGTGCCAGCAGCTTAGGGGGGCCGGTGAATACGCAGTATTTT. Translated, it gives CASSLGGPVNTQYF.

A remark on this clone: Just one base apart from a much larger clone, this may be a read error. The J gene is TRBJ1-5, the V gene TRBV6-6; 10 bases line up with TRBD1. The CDR3 has 15 amino acids. With 5 bases clipped from V and 3 bases from J, the junction kept 4 bases outside the gene matches. Looked up from germline, CDR1 is MNHNY and CDR2 is SVGAGI (reference sequence). In DNA, the CDR3 is TGTGCCAGCAGTCGGGACAGGGGAATCAATCAGCCCCAGCATTTT. It translates to CASSRDRGINQPQHF.

The chain carries TRBV4-1 and TRBJ2-3; TRBD1 agrees at 8 bases. Losses at the gene ends were 4 bases for V and 4 bases for J; bases not matched to a gene: 4. The CDR3 runs to 14 residues. CDR1 MGHRA and CDR2 YSYEKL come from the germline V gene. Written as DNA, the CDR3 is TGCGCCAGCAGCCGAACAGGGGGAGCAGATACGCAGTATTTT. This translates into CASSRTGGADTQYF.

About this clone: Since no conserved phenylalanine or tryptophan closes the CDR3, a read error is the likely cause. Because the CDR3's place on the DNA is in doubt, the DNA is left out and the CDR3 is given as listed by TCRdb. The CDR3 loop is CSAGTGGL. The chain is built from TRBV29-1 and TRBJ1-2; the table's D call TRBD1 went unverified against the DNA. The CDR3 region is 8 residues in length, termini included. The germline V gene has CDR1 SQVTM and CDR2 ANQGSEA.

This clone was seen once. This chain joins TRBV14 and TRBJ2-1; D is unclear. Per the germline V gene, CDR1 is SGHDN and CDR2 is FVKESK. The CDR3 covers 12 residues. Trimming cost V 6 bases and J 4 bases, with 7 bases left between them. CDR3 protein: CASSTHYNEQFF. The CDR3 bases are TGTGCCAGCAGTACTCATTACAATGAGCAGTTCTTC.

This clone was observed a single time. This sequence joins TRBV29-1 and TRBJ1-1, with 12 bases matching TRBD1. The CDR3 contains 15 residues. CDR1 and CDR2 (germline): SQVTM, ANQGSEA. J gave up 6 bases and V 4 bases, and 9 bases lay outside the gene matches. The CDR3 DNA is TGCAGCGTTGGACAGACCGGGACAGGGGGCTCTGAAGCTTTCTTT. Amino acid sequence: CSVGQTGTGGSEAFF.

This chain joins TRBV19 and TRBJ1-2, with a tentative D call TRBD1 (5 bases). CDR3 length equals 17 residues. Germline V gene data show CDR1 as LNHDA and CDR2 as SQIVND (reference sequence). Trimming shortened V by 1 base and J by 1 base, and 16 bases separated the two germline ends. The DNA for the CDR3 is TGTGCCAGTAGTATAGCACTTCCGGGACGGCTTAACTATGGCTACACCTTC. This codes for CASSIALPGRLNYGYTF.